This TCR beta chain was profiled in a study of blood T cell repertoires in COVID-19. The CDR3 is made up of 18 amino acids. V lost 6 bases to trimming and J lost 3 bases; unmatched junction nucleotides: 12. The germline gives CDR1 LGHDT, CDR2 YNNKEL (reference sequence). Sequencing was performed with immunoSEQ multiplex PCR; in TCRdb, only in-frame clones are kept and a portion is missing. This table holds about 130,000 clones, 75% to 90% found once. This rearrangement joins TRBV3-1 (or the pseudogene TRBV3-2) to TRBJ2-6; 9 bases line up with TRBD1. This clonotype was obtained from a woman aged 45-65 years who had recovered from COVID-19. Sequencing used PBMCs or T cells enriched from blood (not recorded which). The CDR3 DNA sequence: TGTGCCAGCAGGCCCACGGGACAGGGATTCGGTGGGGCCAACGTCCTGACTTTC. This encodes CASRPTGQGFGGANVLTF.